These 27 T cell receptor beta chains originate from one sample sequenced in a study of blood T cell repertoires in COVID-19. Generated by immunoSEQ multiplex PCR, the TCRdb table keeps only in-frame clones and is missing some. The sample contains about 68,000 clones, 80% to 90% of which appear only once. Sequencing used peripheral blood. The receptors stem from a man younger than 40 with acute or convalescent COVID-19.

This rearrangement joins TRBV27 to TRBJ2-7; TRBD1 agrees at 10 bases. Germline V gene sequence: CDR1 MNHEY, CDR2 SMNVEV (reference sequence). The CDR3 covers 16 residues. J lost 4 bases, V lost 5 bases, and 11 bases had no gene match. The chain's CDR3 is CASSVVGTGVVYEQYF. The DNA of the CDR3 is TGTGCCAGCAGTGTCGTCGGGACAGGGGTCGTATACGAGCAGTACTTC.

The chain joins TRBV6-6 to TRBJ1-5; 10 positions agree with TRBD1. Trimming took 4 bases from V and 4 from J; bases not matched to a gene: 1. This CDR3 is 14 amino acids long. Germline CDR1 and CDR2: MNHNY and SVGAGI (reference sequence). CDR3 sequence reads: CASSLGQGNQPQHF. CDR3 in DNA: TGTGCCAGCAGTTTGGGACAGGGGAATCAGCCCCAGCATTTT.

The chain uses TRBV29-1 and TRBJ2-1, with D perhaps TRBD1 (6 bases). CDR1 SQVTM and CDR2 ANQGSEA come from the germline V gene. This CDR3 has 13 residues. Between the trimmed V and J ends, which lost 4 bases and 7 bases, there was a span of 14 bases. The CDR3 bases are TGCAGCGTTGTACAGGGTCTCCGGAATGAGCAGTTCTTC. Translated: CSVVQGLRNEQFF.

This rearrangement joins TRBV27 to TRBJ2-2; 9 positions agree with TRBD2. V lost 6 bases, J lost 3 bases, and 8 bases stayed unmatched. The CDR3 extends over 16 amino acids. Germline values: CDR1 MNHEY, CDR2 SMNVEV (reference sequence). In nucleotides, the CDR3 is TGTGCCAGCAGCACCTACCGGACTAGCGACACCGGGGAGCTGTTTTTT. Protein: CASSTYRTSDTGELFF.

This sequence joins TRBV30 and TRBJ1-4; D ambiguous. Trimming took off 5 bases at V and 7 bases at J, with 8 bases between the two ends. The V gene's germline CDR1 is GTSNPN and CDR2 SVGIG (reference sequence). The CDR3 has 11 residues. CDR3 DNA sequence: TGTGCCTGGGGAGATAGTGAAAAACTGTTTTTT. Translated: CAWGDSEKLFF.

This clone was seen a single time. The CDR3 nucleotides read TGTGCCAGCAGTTTGGGACAGGGGAATGAGCAGTTCTTC. It translates to CASSLGQGNEQFF. The V and J genes are TRBV6-5 and TRBJ2-1; 10 bases align to TRBD1. In germline, CDR1 is MNHEY, CDR2 SVGAGI. CDR3 length equals 13 residues. The V segment lost 4 bases and the J segment 7 bases; nucleotides outside the gene matches: 1.

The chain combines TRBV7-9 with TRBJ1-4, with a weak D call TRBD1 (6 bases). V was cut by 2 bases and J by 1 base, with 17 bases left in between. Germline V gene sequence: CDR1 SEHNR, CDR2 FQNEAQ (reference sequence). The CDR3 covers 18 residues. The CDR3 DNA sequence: TGTGCCAGCAGCTTATGGGGGGGTACAGGGATAACTAATGAAAAACTGTTTTTT. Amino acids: CASSLWGGTGITNEKLFF.

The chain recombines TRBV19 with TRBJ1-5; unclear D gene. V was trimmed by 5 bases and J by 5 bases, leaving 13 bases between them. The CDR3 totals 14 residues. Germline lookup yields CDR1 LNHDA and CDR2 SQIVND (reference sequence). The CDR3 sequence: CASSSSITDQPQHF. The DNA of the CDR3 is TGTGCCAGTAGTTCTTCAATCACAGATCAGCCCCAGCATTTT.

For the CDR3, the DNA is TGCGCCAGCAGCGTTGACCCCGGGGTAAGGGAGACCCAGTACTTC. It is translated as CASSVDPGVRETQYF. The V gene is TRBV5-1, the J gene TRBJ2-5; tentative D call: TRBD2 (5 bases). CDR3 length: 15 residues. Trimming pared 4 bases from V and 5 bases from J, leaving 18 bases between. Germline V gives CDR1 SGHRS, CDR2 YFSETQ.

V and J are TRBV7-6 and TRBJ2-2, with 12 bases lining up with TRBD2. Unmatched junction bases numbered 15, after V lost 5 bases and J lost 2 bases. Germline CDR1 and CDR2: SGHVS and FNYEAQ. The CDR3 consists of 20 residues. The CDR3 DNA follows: TGTGCCAGCAGCCTAAACCACCGGGTGACTAGCGGGAGAAACACCGGGGAGCTGTTTTTT. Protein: CASSLNHRVTSGRNTGELFF.

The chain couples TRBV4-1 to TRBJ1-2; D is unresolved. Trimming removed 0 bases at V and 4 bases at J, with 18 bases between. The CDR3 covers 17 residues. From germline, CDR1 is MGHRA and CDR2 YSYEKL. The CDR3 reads CASSQEGGNRYGYGYTF. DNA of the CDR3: TGCGCCAGCAGCCAAGAAGGAGGCAACAGATATGGCTATGGCTACACCTTC.

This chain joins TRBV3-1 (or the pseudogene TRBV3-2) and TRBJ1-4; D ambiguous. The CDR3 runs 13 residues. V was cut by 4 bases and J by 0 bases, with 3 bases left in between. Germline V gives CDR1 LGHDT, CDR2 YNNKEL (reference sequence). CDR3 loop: CASSPATNEKLFF. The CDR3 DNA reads TGTGCCAGCAGCCCTGCAACTAATGAAAAACTGTTTTTT.

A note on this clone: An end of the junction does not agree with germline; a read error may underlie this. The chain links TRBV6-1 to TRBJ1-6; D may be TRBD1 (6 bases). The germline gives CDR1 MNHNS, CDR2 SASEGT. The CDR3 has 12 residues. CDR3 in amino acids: CASSEAGTLGYF. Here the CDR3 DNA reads TGTGCCAGCAGTGAAGCGGGGACACTCGGGTACTTT.

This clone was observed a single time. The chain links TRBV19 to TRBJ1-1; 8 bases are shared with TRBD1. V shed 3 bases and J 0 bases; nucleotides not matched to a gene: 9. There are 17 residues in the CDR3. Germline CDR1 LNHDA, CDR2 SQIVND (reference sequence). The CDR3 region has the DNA TGTGCCAGTAGTATCGGGACAGGACGCTCTATGAACACTGAAGCTTTCTTT. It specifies CASSIGTGRSMNTEAFF.

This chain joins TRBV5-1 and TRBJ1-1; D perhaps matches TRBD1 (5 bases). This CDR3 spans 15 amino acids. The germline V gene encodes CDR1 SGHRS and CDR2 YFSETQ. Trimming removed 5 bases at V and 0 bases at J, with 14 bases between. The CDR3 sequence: CASRTGDLMNTEAFF. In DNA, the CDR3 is TGCGCCAGCAGGACGGGGGACCTCATGAACACTGAAGCTTTCTTT.

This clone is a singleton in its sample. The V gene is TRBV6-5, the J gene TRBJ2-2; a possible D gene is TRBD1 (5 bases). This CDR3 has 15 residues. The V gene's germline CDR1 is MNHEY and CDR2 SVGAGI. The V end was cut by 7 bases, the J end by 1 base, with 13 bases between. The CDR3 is CASILSGQNTGELFF. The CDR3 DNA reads TGTGCCAGCATTTTATCCGGACAGAACACCGGGGAGCTGTTTTTT.

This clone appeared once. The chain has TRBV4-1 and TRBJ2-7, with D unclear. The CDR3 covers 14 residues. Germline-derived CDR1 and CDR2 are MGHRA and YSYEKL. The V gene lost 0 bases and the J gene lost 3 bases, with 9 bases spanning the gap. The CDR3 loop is CASSQDRFYYEQYF. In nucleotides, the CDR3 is TGCGCCAGCAGCCAAGACAGGTTTTACTACGAGCAGTACTTC.

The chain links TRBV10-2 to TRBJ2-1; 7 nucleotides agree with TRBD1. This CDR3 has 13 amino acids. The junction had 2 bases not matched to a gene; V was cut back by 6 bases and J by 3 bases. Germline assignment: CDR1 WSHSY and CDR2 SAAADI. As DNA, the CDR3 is TGCGCCAGCAGCGGGACAGTCTACAATGAGCAGTTCTTC. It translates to CASSGTVYNEQFF.

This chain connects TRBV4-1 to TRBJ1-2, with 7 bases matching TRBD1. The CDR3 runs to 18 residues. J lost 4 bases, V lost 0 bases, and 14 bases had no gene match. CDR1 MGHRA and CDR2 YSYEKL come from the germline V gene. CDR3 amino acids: CASSQDREVGGPIYGYTF. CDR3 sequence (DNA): TGCGCCAGCAGCCAAGATCGGGAAGTAGGGGGCCCCATCTATGGCTACACCTTC.

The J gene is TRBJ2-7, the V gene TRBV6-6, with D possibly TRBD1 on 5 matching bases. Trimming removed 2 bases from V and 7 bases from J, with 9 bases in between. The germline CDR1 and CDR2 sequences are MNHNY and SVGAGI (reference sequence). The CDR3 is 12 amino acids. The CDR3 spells CASSYGAEEQYF. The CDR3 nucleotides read TGTGCCAGCAGTTACGGGGCAGAAGAGCAGTACTTC.

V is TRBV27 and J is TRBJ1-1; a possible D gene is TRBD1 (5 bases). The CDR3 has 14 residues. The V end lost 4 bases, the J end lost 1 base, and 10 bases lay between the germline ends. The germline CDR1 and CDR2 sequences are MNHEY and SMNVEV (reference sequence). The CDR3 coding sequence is TGTGCCAGCAGTTACGGACACTCGAACACTGAAGCTTTCTTT. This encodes CASSYGHSNTEAFF.

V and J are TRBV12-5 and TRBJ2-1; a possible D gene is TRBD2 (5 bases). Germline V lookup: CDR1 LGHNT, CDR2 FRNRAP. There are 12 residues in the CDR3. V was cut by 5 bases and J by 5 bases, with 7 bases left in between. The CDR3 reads CASGGADNEQFF. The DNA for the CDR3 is TGTGCTAGTGGTGGAGCGGACAATGAGCAGTTCTTC.

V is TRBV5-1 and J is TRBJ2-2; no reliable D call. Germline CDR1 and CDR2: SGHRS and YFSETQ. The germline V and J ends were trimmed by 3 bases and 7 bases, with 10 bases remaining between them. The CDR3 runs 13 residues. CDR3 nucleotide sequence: TGCGCCAGCAGCTACGCGGCCCACGGGGAGCTGTTTTTT. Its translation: CASSYAAHGELFF.

The chain's CDR3 is CAWSVWTGDPTELFF. The CDR3 DNA reads TGTGCCTGGAGTGTCTGGACAGGGGACCCCACGGAACTGTTTTTT. This chain connects TRBV30 to TRBJ1-4, with 9 bases lining up with TRBD1. The length of the CDR3 is 15 residues. The V and J ends lost 0 bases and 12 bases, in that order; junction bases with no gene match: 11. The germline V gene encodes CDR1 GTSNPN and CDR2 SVGIG (reference sequence).

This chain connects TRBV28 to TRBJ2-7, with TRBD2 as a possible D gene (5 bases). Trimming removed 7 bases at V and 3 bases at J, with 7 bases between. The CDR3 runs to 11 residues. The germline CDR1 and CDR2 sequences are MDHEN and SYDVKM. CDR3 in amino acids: CASKRNYEQYF. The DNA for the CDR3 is TGTGCCAGCAAGCGGAACTACGAGCAGTACTTC.

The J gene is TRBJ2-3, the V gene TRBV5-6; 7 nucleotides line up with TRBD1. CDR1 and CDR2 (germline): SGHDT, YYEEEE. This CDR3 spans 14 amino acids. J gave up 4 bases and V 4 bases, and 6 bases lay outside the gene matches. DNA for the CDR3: TGTGCCAGCAGCGGAGACAGGGACCCAGATACGCAGTATTTT. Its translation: CASSGDRDPDTQYF. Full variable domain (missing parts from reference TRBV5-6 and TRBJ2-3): DAGVTQSPTHLIKTRGQQVTLRCSPKSGHDTVSWYQQALGQGPQFIFQYYEEEERQRGNFPDRFSGHQFPNYSSELNVNALLLGDSALYLCASSGDRDPDTQYFGPGTRLTVL.

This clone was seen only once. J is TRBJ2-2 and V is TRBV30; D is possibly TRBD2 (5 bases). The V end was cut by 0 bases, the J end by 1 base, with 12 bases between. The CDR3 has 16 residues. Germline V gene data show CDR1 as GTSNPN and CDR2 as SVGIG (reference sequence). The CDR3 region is CAWSVFGLLNTGELFF. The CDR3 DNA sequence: TGTGCCTGGAGTGTCTTCGGACTTTTGAACACCGGGGAGCTGTTTTTT.